The rows below give T cell receptor beta chains drawn from one sample of a study of blood T cell repertoires in COVID-19. TCRdb's table, derived via immunoSEQ multiplex PCR, lists solely in-frame clones and lacks some. The sample lists approximately 240,000 clones; approximately 85% were seen once. Sequenced input: peripheral blood. Source of these receptors: a man aged 45-65 years who had recovered from COVID-19. Both conserved end residues are part of each CDR3. The D gene is left open where the match is weak. Size values are once, few and many counts, or a class for expanded clones, and some rows have none.

J gene	D gene	clone size	V gene	CDR3 protein	CDR3 DNA
TRBJ2-3	TRBD1	NA	TRBV24-1	CATSDLGGQGARDTQYF	TGTGCCACCAGTGATTTGGGTGGACAGGGGGCAAGGGATACGCAGTATTTT
TRBJ2-5	TRBD1	NA	TRBV30	CAWSSLGRGRLETQYF	TGTGCCTGGAGTTCCCTCGGCAGGGGGCGTTTAGAGACCCAGTACTTC
TRBJ1-1	TRBD1	NA	TRBV2	CASSDGQGNTEAFF	TGTGCCAGCAGTGACGGACAGGGGAACACTGAAGCTTTCTTT
TRBJ2-7	NA	NA	TRBV15	CATSRDTGWEQYF	TGTGCCACCAGCAGAGATACAGGGTGGGAGCAGTACTTC
TRBJ2-7	TRBD1	NA	TRBV28	CASRTGTGTYEQYF	TGTGCCAGCAGGACCGGGACAGGAACCTACGAGCAGTACTTC
TRBJ2-5	NA	once	TRBV5-4	CASSLYDIETQYF	TGTGCCAGCAGCTTGTATGACATTGAGACCCAGTACTTC
TRBJ1-2	NA	NA	TRBV24-1	CATSDLATPWGYTF	TGTGCCACCAGTGATTTAGCTACTCCGTGGGGCTACACCTTC
TRBJ1-1	TRBD1	NA	TRBV4-1	CASSYRGQGNTEAFF	TGCGCCAGCAGCTACCGGGGACAGGGGAACACTGAAGCTTTCTTT
TRBJ2-7	NA	once	TRBV18	CASSQAASGEQYF	TGTGCCAGCTCGCAAGCTGCGTCGGGCGAGCAGTACTTC
TRBJ2-5	TRBD1	NA	TRBV5-1	CASSFRTGGGETQYF	TGCGCCAGCAGCTTTAGGACAGGGGGAGGAGAGACCCAGTACTTC
TRBJ1-5	TRBD1	NA	TRBV27	CASSDRVSQPQHF	TGTGCCAGCAGTGACAGGGTCAGTCAGCCCCAGCATTTT
TRBJ2-2	NA	NA	TRBV27	CASSRTRHTGELFF	TGTGCCAGCAGTAGGACTCGACACACCGGGGAGCTGTTTTTT
TRBJ2-2	NA	NA	TRBV27	CASSPARQANTGELFF	TGTGCCAGCAGCCCCGCGAGACAAGCGAACACCGGGGAGCTGTTTTTT
TRBJ1-2	NA	NA	TRBV15	CATSREVRGGYGYTF	TGTGCCACCAGCAGAGAGGTCAGGGGTGGGTATGGCTACACCTTC
TRBJ2-3	NA	NA	TRBV10-1	CASSAGGSGTDTQYF	TGCGCCAGCAGTGCTGGGGGGTCCGGCACAGATACGCAGTATTTT
TRBJ2-7	TRBD2	NA	TRBV2	CASRVLAGGSYEQYF	TGTGCCAGCAGGGTACTAGCGGGAGGCTCCTACGAGCAGTACTTC
TRBJ2-3	NA	NA	TRBV4-1	CASSQEHGGADTQYF	TGCGCCAGCAGCCAAGAACACGGCGGAGCTGATACGCAGTATTTT
TRBJ2-5	NA	NA	TRBV5-4	CASSGRGTSETQYF	TGTGCCAGCAGCGGCAGGGGTACGTCAGAGACCCAGTACTTC
TRBJ2-2	TRBD1	once	TRBV19	CASRTGTGNTGELFF	TGTGCCAGTAGGACCGGGACAGGGAATACCGGGGAGCTGTTTTTT
TRBJ1-3	NA	NA	TRBV9	CASSVAGSGNTIYF	TGTGCCAGCAGCGTAGCAGGCTCTGGAAACACCATATATTTT
TRBJ2-3	NA	NA	TRBV18	CASSPSDTRPGADTQYF	TGTGCCAGCTCACCCTCCGATACTAGACCTGGGGCAGATACGCAGTATTTT
TRBJ2-1	TRBD2	few	TRBV10-2	CATSRGLAGNEQFF	TGCGCCACCTCAAGGGGGCTAGCGGGGAATGAGCAGTTCTTC
TRBJ2-2	NA	NA	TRBV4-1	CASSHPGSGELFF	TGCGCCAGCAGCCACCCGGGTTCCGGGGAGCTGTTTTTT
TRBJ2-1	TRBD2	NA	TRBV27	CASSGGAAGGGTYYNEQFF	TGTGCCAGCAGTGGGGGCGCTGCGGGAGGGGGAACGTACTACAATGAGCAGTTCTTC
TRBJ2-1	NA	NA	TRBV27	CASSTRGPQSFNEQFF	TGTGCCAGCAGTACTCGCGGGCCGCAGAGCTTCAATGAGCAGTTCTTC
TRBJ2-7	NA	NA	TRBV27	CASSPHRDGLYEQYF	TGTGCCAGCAGTCCCCACAGGGATGGACTTTACGAGCAGTACTTC
TRBJ2-7	TRBD1	NA	TRBV27	CASSLQGYEQYF	TGTGCCAGCAGCTTACAGGGGTACGAGCAGTACTTC
TRBJ2-5	TRBD2	NA	TRBV18	CASSPGLAGQETQYF	TGTGCCAGCTCACCGGGACTAGCGGGGCAAGAGACCCAGTACTTC
TRBJ2-7	NA	NA	TRBV28	CASSPGDSYEQYF	TGTGCCAGCAGTCCGGGTGATTCCTACGAGCAGTACTTC
TRBJ2-3	TRBD2	few	TRBV19	CASSIIPSGGTDTQYF	TGTGCCAGTAGTATAATCCCTAGCGGGGGCACAGATACGCAGTATTTT
TRBJ2-7	NA	NA	TRBV10-3	CAISGKGAGYEQYF	TGTGCCATCAGTGGGAAAGGGGCCGGGTACGAGCAGTACTTC
TRBJ1-5	NA	NA	TRBV6-5	CASSQRHSNQPQHF	TGTGCCAGCAGTCAACGACACAGCAATCAGCCCCAGCATTTT
TRBJ1-3	TRBD1	NA	TRBV6-6	CASSGDRSGNTIYF	TGTGCCAGCAGCGGGGACAGATCTGGAAACACCATATATTTT
TRBJ2-7	NA	NA	TRBV7-6	CASSQLPGHSLYEQYF	TGTGCCAGCAGCCAACTACCGGGACATAGCCTCTACGAGCAGTACTTC
TRBJ1-2	NA	NA	TRBV12-3/TRBV12-4	CASSLRQPKGYTF	TGTGCCAGCAGTTTGCGGCAGCCTAAGGGCTACACCTTC
TRBJ2-7	NA	few	TRBV11-2	CASSFTLIRGHEQYF	TGTGCCAGCAGCTTTACACTTATCAGGGGCCACGAGCAGTACTTC
TRBJ2-1	TRBD2	NA	TRBV6-5	CASSYRTGGGNEQFF	TGTGCCAGCAGTTACAGAACGGGAGGGGGGAATGAGCAGTTCTTC
TRBJ2-7	NA	few	TRBV19	CASSISDYSYEQYF	TGTGCCAGTAGTATTAGTGATTACTCCTACGAGCAGTACTTC
TRBJ1-2	NA	NA	TRBV7-9	CASSLTEAGGDGYTF	TGTGCCAGCAGTCTTACGGAGGCAGGAGGAGACGGCTACACCTTC
TRBJ1-1	NA	NA	TRBV18	CASSPPKGLTEAFF	TGTGCCAGCTCACCACCGAAGGGGCTAACTGAAGCTTTCTTT
TRBJ2-7	NA	NA	TRBV11-2	CASSLDRGSNQVDF	TGTGCCAGCAGCTTAGATCGGGGGAGCAACCAAGTGGACTTC
TRBJ1-2	NA	NA	TRBV13	CASSLGAGGSLYGYTF	TGTGCCAGCAGCTTAGGCGCGGGTGGATCGCTCTATGGCTACACCTTC
TRBJ1-5	NA	NA	TRBV28	CASSPWPGGGQPQHF	TGTGCCAGCAGCCCCTGGCCGGGGGGGGGACAGCCCCAGCATTTT
TRBJ2-3	NA	NA	TRBV7-9	CASSSPSGADFGTDTQYF	TGTGCCAGCAGCTCCCCATCGGGTGCAGACTTCGGGACAGATACGCAGTATTTT
TRBJ2-1	TRBD1	many	TRBV18	CASSPSSRDRGRNEQFF	TGTGCCAGCTCACCATCTTCACGGGACAGGGGGCGAAATGAGCAGTTCTTC
TRBJ2-7	NA	NA	TRBV9	CASSVSAGPYEQYF	TGTGCCAGCAGCGTATCTGCGGGACCCTACGAGCAGTACTTC
TRBJ2-2	TRBD1	NA	TRBV15	CATSRVRTGNTGELFF	TGTGCCACCAGCAGAGTTCGGACAGGGAACACCGGGGAGCTGTTTTTT
TRBJ1-1	NA	NA	TRBV3-1/TRBV3-2	CASSPQGNTEAFF	TGTGCCAGCAGCCCACAGGGTAACACTGAAGCTTTCTTT
TRBJ1-6	TRBD1	NA	TRBV7-6	CASSLRTGTLSPLHF	TGTGCCAGCAGCCTTCGGACAGGGACTCTTTCACCCCTCCACTTT
TRBJ2-1	TRBD2	NA	TRBV11-2	CASSFATGTSVSPINEQFF	TGTGCCAGCAGCTTTGCGACCGGGACTAGCGTAAGCCCCATCAATGAGCAGTTCTTC
TRBJ2-5	NA	few	TRBV25-1	CASSEYTRIETQYF	TGTGCCAGCAGTGAATATACTAGGATTGAGACCCAGTACTTC
TRBJ2-1	TRBD1	NA	TRBV7-8	CASRPGQSYNEQFF	TGTGCCAGCAGGCCGGGACAGAGCTACAATGAGCAGTTCTTC